The clone carrying this T cell receptor (beta chain) was detected only once. Its antigen is not known. The data belong to a study of cytomegalovirus exposure and HLA in healthy donors. General study findings and limits: Highly shared sequence variants in one cluster were likely a sequencing artifact.

PCR was performed using 60 Vbeta and 13 Jbeta primers. Repertoires were generated with immunoSEQ multiplex PCR, while TCRdb's copy carries only in-frame clones and drops some. The sample contains over 65,000 clones, under 80% of which appear only once. This CDR3 is 13 amino acids long. V was trimmed by 5 bases and J by 4 bases, leaving 12 bases between them. Germline V gene data show CDR1 as SQVTM and CDR2 as ANQGSEA. The chain carries TRBV29-1 and TRBJ2-1; D possibly corresponds to TRBD2 (6 bases). The source material was PBMCs. The clonotype comes from a human donor in good health. The CDR3 DNA is TGCAGCGTTTGCCGGGGGAAGTACAATGAGCAGTTCTTC. This codes for CSVCRGKYNEQFF.